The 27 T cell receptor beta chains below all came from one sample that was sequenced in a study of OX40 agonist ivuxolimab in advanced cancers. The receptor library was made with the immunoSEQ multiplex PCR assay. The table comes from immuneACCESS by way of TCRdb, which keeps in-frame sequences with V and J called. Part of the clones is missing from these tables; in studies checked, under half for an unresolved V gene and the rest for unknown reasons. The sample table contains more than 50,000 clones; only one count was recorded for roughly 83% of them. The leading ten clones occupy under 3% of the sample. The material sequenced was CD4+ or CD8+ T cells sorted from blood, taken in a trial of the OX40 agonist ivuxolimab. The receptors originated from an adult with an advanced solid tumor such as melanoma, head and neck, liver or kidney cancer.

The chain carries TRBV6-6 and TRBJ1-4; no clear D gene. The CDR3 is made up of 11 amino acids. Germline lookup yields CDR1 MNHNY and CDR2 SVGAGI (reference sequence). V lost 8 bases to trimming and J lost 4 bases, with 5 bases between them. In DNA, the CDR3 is TGTGCCAGCTATGGTAATGAAAAACTGTTTTTT. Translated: CASYGNEKLFF.

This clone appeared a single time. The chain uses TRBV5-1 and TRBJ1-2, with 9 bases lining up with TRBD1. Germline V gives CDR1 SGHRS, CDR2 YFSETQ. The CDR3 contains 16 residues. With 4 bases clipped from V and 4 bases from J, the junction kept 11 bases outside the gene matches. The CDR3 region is CASSVVPGQGGYGYTF. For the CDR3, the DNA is TGCGCCAGCAGCGTTGTGCCGGGACAGGGAGGCTATGGCTACACCTTC.

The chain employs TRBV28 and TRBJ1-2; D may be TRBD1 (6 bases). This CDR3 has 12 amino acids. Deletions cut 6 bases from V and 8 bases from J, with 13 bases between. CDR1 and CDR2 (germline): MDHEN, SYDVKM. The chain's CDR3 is CASRPGTRGYTF. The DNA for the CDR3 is TGTGCCAGCAGACCAGGGACAAGGGGCTACACCTTC.

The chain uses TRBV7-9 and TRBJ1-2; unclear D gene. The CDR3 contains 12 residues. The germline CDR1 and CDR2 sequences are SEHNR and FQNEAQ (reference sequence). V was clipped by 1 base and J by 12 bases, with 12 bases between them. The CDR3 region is CASSLGRGIDTF. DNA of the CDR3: TGTGCCAGCAGCTTAGGCCGGGGAATCGACACCTTC.

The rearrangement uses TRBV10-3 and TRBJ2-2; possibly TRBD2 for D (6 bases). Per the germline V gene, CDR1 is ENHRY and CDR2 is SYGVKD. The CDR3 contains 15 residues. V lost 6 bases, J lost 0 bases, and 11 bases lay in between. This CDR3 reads CAIRGRNTNTGELFF. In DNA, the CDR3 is TGTGCCATCAGAGGGAGGAATACGAACACCGGGGAGCTGTTTTTT.

This chain's CDR3 is CASSPETGLSNQPQHF. The CDR3 nucleotides are TGTGCCAGCAGCCCCGAAACAGGGCTTAGCAATCAGCCCCAGCATTTT. V is TRBV7-2 and J is TRBJ1-5; D is perhaps TRBD1 (6 bases). CDR3 size: 16 residues. V was trimmed by 5 bases and J by 0 bases, leaving 14 bases between them. Germline CDR1 SGHTA, CDR2 FQGNSA.

The CDR3 sequence: CASSPQGNYGYTF. CDR3 coding DNA: TGTGCCAGCAGCCCGCAGGGGAACTATGGCTACACCTTC. The V gene is TRBV28, the J gene TRBJ1-2; D perhaps matches TRBD1 (6 bases). The V end lost 6 bases, the J end lost 2 bases, and 10 bases lay between the germline ends. This CDR3 has 13 amino acids. CDR1 and CDR2 from the germline V gene are MDHEN and SYDVKM.

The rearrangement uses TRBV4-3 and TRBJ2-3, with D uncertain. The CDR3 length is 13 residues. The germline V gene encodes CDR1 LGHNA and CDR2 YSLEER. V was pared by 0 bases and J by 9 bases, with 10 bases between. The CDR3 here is CASSQEARSTQYF. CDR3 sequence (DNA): TGCGCCAGCAGCCAAGAGGCTCGGTCGACGCAGTATTTT.

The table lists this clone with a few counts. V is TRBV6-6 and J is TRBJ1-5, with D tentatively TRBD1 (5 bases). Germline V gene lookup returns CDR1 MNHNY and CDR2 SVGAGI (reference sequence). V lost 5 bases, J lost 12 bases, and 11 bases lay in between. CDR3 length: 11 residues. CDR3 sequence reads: CASSTTGLQHF. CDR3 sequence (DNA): TGTGCCAGCAGTACAACAGGTCTCCAGCATTTT.

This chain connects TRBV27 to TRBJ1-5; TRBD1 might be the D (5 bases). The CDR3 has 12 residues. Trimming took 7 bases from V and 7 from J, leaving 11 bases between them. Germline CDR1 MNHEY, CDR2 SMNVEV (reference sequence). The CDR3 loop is CASTSGLQPQHF. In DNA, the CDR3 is TGTGCCAGCACCTCGGGACTGCAGCCCCAGCATTTT.

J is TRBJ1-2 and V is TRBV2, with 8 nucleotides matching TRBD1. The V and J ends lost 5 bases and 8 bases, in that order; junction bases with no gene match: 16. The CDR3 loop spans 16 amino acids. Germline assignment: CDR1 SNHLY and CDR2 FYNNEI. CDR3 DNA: TGTGCCAGCAGTTACCGACGCTCAGGACAGGGAAAAGGCTACACCTTC. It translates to CASSYRRSGQGKGYTF. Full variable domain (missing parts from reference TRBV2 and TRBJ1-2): EPEVTQTPSHQVTQMGQEVILRCVPISNHLYFYWYRQILGQKVEFLVSFYNNEISEKSEIFDDQFSVERPDGSNFTLKIRSTKLEDSAMYFCASSYRRSGQGKGYTFGSGTRLTVV.

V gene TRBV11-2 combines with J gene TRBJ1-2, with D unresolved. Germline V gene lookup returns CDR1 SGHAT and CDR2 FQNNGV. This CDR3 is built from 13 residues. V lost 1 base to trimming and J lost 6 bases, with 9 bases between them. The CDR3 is CASSLGVPHGYTF. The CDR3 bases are TGTGCCAGCAGCTTAGGGGTTCCGCATGGCTACACCTTC.

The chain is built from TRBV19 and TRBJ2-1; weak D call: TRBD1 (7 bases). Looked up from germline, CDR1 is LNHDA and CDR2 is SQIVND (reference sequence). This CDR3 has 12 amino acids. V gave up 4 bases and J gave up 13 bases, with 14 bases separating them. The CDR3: CASSTPRGAQFF. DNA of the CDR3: TGTGCCAGTAGTACCCCCAGGGGGGCCCAGTTCTTC.

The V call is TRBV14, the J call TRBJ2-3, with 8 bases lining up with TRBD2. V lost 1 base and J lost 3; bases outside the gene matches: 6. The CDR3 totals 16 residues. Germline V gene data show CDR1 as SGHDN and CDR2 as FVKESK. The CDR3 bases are TGTGCCAGCAGCCAAGGTCGCGGGGGGTCGACAGATACGCAGTATTTT. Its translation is CASSQGRGGSTDTQYF.

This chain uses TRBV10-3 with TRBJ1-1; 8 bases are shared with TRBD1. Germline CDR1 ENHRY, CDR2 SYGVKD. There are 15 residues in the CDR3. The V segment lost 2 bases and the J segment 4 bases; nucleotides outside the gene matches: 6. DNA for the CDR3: TGTGCCATCAGTGAGCGAGGACAGGGCGGCACTGAAGCTTTCTTT. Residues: CAISERGQGGTEAFF.

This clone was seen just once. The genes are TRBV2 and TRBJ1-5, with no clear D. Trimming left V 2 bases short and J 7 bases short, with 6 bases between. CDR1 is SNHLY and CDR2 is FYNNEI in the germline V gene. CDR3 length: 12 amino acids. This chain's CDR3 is CASSESRQPQHF. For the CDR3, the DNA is TGTGCCAGCAGTGAATCACGGCAGCCCCAGCATTTT.

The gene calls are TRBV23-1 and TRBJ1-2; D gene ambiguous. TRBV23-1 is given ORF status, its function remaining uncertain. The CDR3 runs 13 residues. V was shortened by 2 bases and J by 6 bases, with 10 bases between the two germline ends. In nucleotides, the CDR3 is TGCGCCAGCAGTCAAAGTCGGGCGGATGGCTACACCTTC. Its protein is CASSQSRADGYTF.

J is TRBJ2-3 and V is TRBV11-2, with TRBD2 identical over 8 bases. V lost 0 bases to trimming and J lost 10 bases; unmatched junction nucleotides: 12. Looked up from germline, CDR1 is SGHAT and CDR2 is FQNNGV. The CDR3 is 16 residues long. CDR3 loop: CASSLDVSGGLQAQYF. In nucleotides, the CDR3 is TGTGCCAGCAGCTTAGATGTGTCGGGGGGGCTTCAGGCGCAGTATTTT.

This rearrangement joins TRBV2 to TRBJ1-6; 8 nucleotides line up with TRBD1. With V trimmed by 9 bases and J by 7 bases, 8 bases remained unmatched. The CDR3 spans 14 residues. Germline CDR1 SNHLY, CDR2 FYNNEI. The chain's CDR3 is CASDRDRTNSPLHF. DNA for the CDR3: TGTGCCAGTGACCGGGACAGGACGAATTCACCCCTCCACTTT.

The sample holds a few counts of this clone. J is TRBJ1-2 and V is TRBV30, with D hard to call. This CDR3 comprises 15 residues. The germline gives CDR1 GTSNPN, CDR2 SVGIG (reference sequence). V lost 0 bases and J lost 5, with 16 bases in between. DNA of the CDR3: TGTGCCTGGAGTGTAGGTGGCTCGGAAGAATATGGCTACACCTTC. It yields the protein CAWSVGGSEEYGYTF.

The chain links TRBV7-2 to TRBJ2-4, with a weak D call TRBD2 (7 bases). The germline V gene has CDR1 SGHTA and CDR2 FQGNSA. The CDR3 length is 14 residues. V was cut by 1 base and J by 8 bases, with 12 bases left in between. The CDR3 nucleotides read TGTGCCAGCAGCTTAGAATGGGGGGGCGACATTCAGTACTTC. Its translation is CASSLEWGGDIQYF.

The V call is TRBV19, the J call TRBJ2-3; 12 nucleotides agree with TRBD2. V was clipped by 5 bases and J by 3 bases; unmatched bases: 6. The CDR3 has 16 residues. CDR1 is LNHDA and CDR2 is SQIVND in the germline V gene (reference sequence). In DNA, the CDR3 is TGTGCCAGTAGTGGACTAGCGGGGCGGGCAACAGATACGCAGTATTTT. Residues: CASSGLAGRATDTQYF.

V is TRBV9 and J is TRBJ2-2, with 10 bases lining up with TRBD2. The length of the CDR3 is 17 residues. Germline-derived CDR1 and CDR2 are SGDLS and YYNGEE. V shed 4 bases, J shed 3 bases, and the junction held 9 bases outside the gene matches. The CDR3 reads CASSPRGLAGDTGELFF. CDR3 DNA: TGTGCCAGCAGCCCTAGAGGGCTAGCGGGGGACACCGGGGAGCTGTTTTTT.

CDR3 loop: CASSAGRGYNEQFF. DNA for the CDR3: TGTGCCAGCAGCGCGGGCAGGGGTTACAATGAGCAGTTCTTC. The gene calls are TRBV9 and TRBJ2-1; TRBD1 is a possible D gene (6 bases). Trimming took off 3 bases at V and 4 bases at J, with 11 bases between the two ends. The CDR3 consists of 14 residues. The germline V gene encodes CDR1 SGDLS and CDR2 YYNGEE.

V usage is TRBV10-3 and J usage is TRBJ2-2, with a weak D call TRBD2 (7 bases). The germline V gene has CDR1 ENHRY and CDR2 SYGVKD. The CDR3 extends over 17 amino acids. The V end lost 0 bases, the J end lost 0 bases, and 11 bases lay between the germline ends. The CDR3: CAISESRGPSNTGELFF. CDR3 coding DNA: TGTGCCATCAGTGAGTCGCGGGGGCCTTCGAACACCGGGGAGCTGTTTTTT.

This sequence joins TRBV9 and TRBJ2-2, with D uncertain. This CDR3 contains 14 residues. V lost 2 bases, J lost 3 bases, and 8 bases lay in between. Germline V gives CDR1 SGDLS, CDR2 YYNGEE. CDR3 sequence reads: CASSVGADTGELFF. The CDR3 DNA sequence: TGTGCCAGCAGCGTCGGTGCTGACACCGGGGAGCTGTTTTTT.

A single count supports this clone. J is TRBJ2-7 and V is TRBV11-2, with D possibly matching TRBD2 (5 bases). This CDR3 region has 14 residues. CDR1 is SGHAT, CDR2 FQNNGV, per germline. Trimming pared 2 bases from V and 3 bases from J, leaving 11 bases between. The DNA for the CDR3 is TGTGCCAGCAGCTTATTGGACTCCTACTACGAGCAGTACTTC. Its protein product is CASSLLDSYYEQYF. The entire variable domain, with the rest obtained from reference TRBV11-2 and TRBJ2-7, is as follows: EAGVAQSPRYKIIEKRQSVAFWCNPISGHATLYWYQQILGQGPKLLIQFQNNGVVDDSQLPKDRFSAERLKGVDSTLKIQPAKLEDSAVYLCASSLLDSYYEQYFGPGTRLTVT.